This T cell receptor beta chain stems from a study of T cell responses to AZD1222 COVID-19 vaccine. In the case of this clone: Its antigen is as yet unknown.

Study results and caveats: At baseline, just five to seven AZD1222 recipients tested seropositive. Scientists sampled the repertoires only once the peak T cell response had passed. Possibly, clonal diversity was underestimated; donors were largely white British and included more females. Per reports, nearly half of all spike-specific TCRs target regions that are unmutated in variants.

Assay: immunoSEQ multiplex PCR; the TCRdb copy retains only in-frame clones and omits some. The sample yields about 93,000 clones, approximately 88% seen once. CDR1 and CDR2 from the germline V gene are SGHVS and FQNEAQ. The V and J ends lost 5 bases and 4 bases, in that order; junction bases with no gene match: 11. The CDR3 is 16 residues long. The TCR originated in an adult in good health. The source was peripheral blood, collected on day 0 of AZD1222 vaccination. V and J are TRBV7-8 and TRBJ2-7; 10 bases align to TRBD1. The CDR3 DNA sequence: TGTGCCAGCAGCGACCCCGGGACAGGGGTACCTTACGAGCAGTACTTC. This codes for CASSDPGTGVPYEQYF.